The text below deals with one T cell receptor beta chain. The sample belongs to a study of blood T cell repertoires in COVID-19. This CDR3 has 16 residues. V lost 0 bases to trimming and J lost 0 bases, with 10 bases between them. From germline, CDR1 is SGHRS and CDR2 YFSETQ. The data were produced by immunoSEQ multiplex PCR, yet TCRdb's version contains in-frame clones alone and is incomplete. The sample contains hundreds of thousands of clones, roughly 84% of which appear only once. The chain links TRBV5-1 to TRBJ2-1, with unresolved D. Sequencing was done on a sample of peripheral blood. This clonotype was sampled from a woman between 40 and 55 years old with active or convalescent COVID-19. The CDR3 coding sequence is TGCGCCAGCAGCTTGGGTAGCCGGAGCTCCTACAATGAGCAGTTCTTC. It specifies CASSLGSRSSYNEQFF. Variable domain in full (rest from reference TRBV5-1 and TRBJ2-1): KAGVTQTPRYLIKTRGQQVTLSCSPISGHRSVSWYQQTPGQGLQFLFEYFSETQRNKGNFPGRFSGRQFSNSRSEMNVSTLELGDSALYLCASSLGSRSSYNEQFFGPGTRLTVL.